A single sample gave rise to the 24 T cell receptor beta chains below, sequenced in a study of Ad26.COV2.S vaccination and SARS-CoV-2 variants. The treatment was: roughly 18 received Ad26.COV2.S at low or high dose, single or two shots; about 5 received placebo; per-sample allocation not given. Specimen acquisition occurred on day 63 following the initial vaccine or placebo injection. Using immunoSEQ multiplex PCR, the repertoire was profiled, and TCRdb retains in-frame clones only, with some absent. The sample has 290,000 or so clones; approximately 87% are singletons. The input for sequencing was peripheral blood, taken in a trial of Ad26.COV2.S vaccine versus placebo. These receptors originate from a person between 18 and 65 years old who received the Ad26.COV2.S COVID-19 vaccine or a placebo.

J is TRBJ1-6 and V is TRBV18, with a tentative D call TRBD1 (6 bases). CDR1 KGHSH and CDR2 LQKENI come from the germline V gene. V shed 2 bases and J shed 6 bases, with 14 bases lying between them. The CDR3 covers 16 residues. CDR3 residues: CASSPGGAAINSPLHF. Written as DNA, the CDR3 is TGTGCCAGCTCACCAGGGGGGGCCGCAATTAATTCACCCCTCCACTTT.

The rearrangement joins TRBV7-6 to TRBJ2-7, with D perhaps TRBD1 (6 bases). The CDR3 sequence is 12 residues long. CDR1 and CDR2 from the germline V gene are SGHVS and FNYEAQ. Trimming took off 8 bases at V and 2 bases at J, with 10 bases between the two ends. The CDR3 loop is CASSRTAYEQYF. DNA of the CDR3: TGTGCCAGCTCAAGGACAGCCTACGAGCAGTACTTC.

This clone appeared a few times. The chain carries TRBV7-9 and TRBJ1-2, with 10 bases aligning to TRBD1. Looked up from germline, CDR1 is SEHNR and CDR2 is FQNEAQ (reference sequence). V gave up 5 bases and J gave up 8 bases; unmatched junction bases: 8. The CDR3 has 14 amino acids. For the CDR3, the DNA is TGTGCCAGCAGCCCGCCAGACAGGGGGCAAGGCTACACCTTC. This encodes CASSPPDRGQGYTF.

The CDR3 loop is CASSQVTATDTQYF. For the CDR3, the DNA is TGCGCCAGCAGCCAAGTGACAGCCACAGATACGCAGTATTTT. This chain links TRBV4-1 with TRBJ2-3; possible D gene TRBD1, 5 bases. The CDR3 covers 14 residues. V lost 1 base, J lost 2 bases, and 7 bases lay in between. Germline lookup yields CDR1 MGHRA and CDR2 YSYEKL.

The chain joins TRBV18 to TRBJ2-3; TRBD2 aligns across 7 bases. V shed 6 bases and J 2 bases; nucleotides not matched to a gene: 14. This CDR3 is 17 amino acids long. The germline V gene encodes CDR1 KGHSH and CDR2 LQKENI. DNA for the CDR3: TGTGCCAGCTCCCAAAGAGGAAGCGGGGAATCCACAGATACGCAGTATTTT. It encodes CASSQRGSGESTDTQYF.

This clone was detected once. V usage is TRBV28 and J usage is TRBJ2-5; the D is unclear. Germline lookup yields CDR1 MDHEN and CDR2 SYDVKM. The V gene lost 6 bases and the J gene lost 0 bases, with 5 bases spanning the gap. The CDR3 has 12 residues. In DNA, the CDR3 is TGTGCCAGCAGGGGCGACCAAGAGACCCAGTACTTC. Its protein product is CASRGDQETQYF.

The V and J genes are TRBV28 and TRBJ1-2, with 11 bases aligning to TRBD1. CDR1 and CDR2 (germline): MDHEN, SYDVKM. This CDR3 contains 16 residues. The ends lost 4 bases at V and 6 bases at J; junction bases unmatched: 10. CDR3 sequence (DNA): TGTGCCAGCAGTTCACCCGAATGGACAGGGGGCAATGGCTACACCTTC. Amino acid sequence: CASSSPEWTGGNGYTF.

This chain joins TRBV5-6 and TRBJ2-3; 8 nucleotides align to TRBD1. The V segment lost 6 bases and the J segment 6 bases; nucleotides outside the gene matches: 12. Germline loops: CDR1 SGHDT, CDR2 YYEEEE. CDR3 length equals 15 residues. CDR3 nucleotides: TGTGCCAGCAACGCCGGGACAGGTGGTTGGGATACGCAGTATTTT. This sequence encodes CASNAGTGGWDTQYF.

CDR3 nucleotide sequence: TGTGCCAGCAGTTACTCCGGACTAGCGGGCTACGAGCAGTACTTC. Its protein product is CASSYSGLAGYEQYF. This chain connects TRBV6-5 to TRBJ2-7; 11 bases are a match to TRBD2. V lost 0 bases and J lost 3; bases outside the gene matches: 1. CDR1 and CDR2 from the germline V gene are MNHEY and SVGAGI. CDR3 length: 15 residues.

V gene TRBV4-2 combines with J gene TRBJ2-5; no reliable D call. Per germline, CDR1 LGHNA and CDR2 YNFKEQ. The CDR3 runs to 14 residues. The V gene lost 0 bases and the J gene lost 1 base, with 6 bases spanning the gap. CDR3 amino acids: CASSQDTSQETQYF. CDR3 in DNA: TGTGCCAGCAGCCAAGATACCTCCCAAGAGACCCAGTACTTC.

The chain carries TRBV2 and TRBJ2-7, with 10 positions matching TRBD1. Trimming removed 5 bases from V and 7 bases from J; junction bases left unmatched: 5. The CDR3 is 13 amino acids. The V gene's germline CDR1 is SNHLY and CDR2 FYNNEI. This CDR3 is CASSRQGAREQYF. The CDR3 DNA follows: TGTGCCAGCAGTAGACAGGGGGCGCGTGAGCAGTACTTC.

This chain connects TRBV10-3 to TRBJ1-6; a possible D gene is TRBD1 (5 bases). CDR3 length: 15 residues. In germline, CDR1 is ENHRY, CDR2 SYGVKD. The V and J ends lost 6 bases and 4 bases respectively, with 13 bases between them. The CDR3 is CAISPEAGYNSPLHF. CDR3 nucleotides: TGTGCCATCAGCCCGGAGGCAGGGTATAATTCACCCCTCCACTTT.

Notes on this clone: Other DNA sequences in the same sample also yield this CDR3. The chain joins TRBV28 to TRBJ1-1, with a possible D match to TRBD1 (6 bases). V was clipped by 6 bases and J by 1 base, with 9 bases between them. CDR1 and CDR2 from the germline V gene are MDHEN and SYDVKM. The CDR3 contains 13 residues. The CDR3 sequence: CASSSDRNTEAFF. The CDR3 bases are TGTGCCAGCAGCTCGGACAGGAACACTGAAGCTTTCTTT. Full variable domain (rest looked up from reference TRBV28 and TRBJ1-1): DVKVTQSSRYLVKRTGEKVFLECVQDMDHENMFWYRQDPGLGLRLIYFSYDVKMKEKGDIPEGYSVSREKKERFSLILESASTNQTSMYLCASSSDRNTEAFFGQGTRLTVV.

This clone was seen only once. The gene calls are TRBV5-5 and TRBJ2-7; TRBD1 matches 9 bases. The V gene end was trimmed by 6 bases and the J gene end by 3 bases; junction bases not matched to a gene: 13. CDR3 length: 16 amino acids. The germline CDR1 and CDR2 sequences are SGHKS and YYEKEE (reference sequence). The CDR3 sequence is CASTLGLQGAIYEQYF. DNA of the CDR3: TGTGCCAGCACTCTAGGACTACAGGGGGCCATCTACGAGCAGTACTTC.

The CDR3 sequence is CASSEWGETYEQYF. In nucleotides, the CDR3 is TGTGCCAGCAGTGAATGGGGGGAGACCTACGAGCAGTACTTC. This rearrangement joins TRBV6-1 to TRBJ2-7, with D tentatively TRBD2 (6 bases). Between the trimmed V and J ends, which lost 2 bases and 2 bases, there was a span of 10 bases. CDR3 size: 14 residues. Germline CDR1 and CDR2: MNHNS and SASEGT.

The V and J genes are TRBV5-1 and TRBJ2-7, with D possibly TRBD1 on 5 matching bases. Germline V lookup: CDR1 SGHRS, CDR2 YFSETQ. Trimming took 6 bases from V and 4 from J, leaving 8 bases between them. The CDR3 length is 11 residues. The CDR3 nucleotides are TGCGCCAGCAACCAGGGTTACGAGCAGTACTTC. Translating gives CASNQGYEQYF. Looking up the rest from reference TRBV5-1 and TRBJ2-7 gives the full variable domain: KAGVTQTPRYLIKTRGQQVTLSCSPISGHRSVSWYQQTPGQGLQFLFEYFSETQRNKGNFPGRFSGRQFSNSRSEMNVSTLELGDSALYLCASNQGYEQYFGPGTRLTVT.

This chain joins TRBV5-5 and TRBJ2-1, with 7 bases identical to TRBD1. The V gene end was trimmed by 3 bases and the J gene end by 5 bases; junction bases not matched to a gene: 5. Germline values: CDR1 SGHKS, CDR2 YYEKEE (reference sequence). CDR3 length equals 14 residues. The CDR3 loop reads CASSSGGQHNEQFF. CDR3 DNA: TGTGCCAGCAGCTCTGGGGGACAGCACAATGAGCAGTTCTTC.

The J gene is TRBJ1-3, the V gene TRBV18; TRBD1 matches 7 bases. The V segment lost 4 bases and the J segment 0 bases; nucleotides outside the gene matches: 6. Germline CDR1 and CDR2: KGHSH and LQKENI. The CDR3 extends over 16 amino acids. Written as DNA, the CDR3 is TGTGCCAGCTCACTAGGACAGGCCAGCTCTGGAAACACCATATATTTT. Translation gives CASSLGQASSGNTIYF.

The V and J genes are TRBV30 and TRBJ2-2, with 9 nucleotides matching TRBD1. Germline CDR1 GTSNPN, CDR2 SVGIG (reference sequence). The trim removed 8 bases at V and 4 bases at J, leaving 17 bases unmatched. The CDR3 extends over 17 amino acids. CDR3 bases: TGTGCCAGAAACAAATCTCCGGGACAGGGCAGCACCGGGGAGCTGTTTTTT. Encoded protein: CARNKSPGQGSTGELFF.

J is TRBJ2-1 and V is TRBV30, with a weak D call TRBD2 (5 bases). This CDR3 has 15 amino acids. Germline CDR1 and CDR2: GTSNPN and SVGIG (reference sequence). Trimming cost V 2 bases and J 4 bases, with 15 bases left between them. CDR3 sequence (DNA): TGTGCCTGGAGTCCCCTGGGTGGGAGATACAATGAGCAGTTCTTC. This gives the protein CAWSPLGGRYNEQFF.

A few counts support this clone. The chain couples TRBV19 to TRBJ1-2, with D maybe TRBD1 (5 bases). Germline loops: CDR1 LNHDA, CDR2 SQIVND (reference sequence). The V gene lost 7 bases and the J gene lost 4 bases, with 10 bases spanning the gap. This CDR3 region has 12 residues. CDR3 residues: CASIRDGYGYTF. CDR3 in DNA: TGTGCCAGTATTAGGGACGGCTATGGCTACACCTTC.

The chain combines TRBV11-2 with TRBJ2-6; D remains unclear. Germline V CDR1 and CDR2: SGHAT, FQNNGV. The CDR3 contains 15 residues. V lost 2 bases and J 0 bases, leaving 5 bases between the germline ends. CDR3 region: CASSLNPSGANVLTF. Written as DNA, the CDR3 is TGTGCCAGCAGCTTAAACCCCTCTGGGGCCAACGTCCTGACTTTC.

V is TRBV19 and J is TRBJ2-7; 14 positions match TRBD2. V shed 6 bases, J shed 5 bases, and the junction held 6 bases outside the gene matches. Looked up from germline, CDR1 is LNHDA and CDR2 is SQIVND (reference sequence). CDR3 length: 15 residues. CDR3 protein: CASRRQGLAGDEQYF. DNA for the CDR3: TGTGCCAGTAGAAGGCAGGGACTAGCGGGAGACGAGCAGTACTTC.

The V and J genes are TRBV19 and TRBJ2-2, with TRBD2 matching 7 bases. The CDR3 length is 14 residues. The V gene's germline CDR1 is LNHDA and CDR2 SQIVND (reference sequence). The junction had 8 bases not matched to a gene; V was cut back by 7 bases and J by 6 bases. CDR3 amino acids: CASIGQSGAGELFF. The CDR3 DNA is TGTGCCAGTATTGGGCAGAGCGGGGCCGGGGAGCTGTTTTTT. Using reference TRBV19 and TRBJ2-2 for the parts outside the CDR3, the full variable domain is DGGITQSPKYLFRKEGQNVTLSCEQNLNHDAMYWYRQDPGQGLRLIYYSQIVNDFQKGDIAEGYSVSREKKESFPLTVTSAQKNPTAFYLCASIGQSGAGELFFGEGSRLTVL.